Below, 22 T cell receptor beta chains from the same sample are listed, as sequenced in a study of cytomegalovirus exposure and HLA in healthy donors listed by TCRdb under 2017. The library was obtained by the immunoSEQ multiplex PCR assay. Sourced from immuneACCESS, this table was stored by TCRdb with only in-frame sequences that have V and J called. A share of the clones is absent; for the studies checked, an unresolved V gene accounts for under half, and the remainder has no known explanation. For this sample there are 100,000 to 130,000 clones; around 85% appear just once. The ten largest clones take up 3% of the sample. Sequenced input: PBMCs. These TCRs come from a woman aged 18-29 years in good health and CMV-seronegative.

This sequence joins TRBV27 and TRBJ2-7; 7 nucleotides match TRBD2. V was pared by 2 bases and J by 2 bases, with 3 bases of the junction left unmatched. The CDR3 loop spans 14 amino acids. CDR1 is MNHEY, CDR2 SMNVEV, per germline (reference sequence). This chain's CDR3 is CASSLAGETYEQYF. Here the CDR3 DNA reads TGTGCCAGCAGTTTAGCGGGGGAGACCTACGAGCAGTACTTC.

The V gene is TRBV10-2, the J gene TRBJ1-2; D possibly corresponds to TRBD1 (5 bases). V dropped 6 bases and J dropped 0 bases, with 8 bases sitting between them. This CDR3 has 13 residues. Germline CDR1 WSHSY, CDR2 SAAADI. The CDR3 reads CASRTTANYGYTF. For the CDR3, the DNA is TGCGCCAGCAGAACGACAGCTAACTATGGCTACACCTTC.

The V call is TRBV2, the J call TRBJ1-1, with 9 bases matching TRBD1. V shed 6 bases, J shed 5 bases, and the junction held 4 bases outside the gene matches. CDR3 length: 13 amino acids. Germline-derived CDR1 and CDR2 are SNHLY and FYNNEI. The CDR3 here is CASRGQGKTEAFF. DNA for the CDR3: TGTGCCAGCAGAGGACAGGGGAAAACTGAAGCTTTCTTT.

As for this clone: A far bigger clonotype differs at one base, so this is likely a read error. The chain recombines TRBV6-6 with TRBJ2-7; tentatively, D is TRBD2 (5 bases). V lost 5 bases to trimming and J lost 3 bases, with 5 bases between them. Germline CDR1 reads MNHNY; CDR2 reads SVGAGI (reference sequence). The CDR3 is made up of 11 amino acids. CDR3 coding DNA: TGTGCCAGCAGTGGGAGCTACGAGCAGTACTTC. Protein sequence: CASSGSYEQYF.

CDR3 protein: CASSMGLAGGLAKNIQYF. The CDR3 bases are TGTGCCAGTAGTATGGGACTAGCGGGGGGACTAGCCAAAAACATTCAGTACTTC. The chain employs TRBV19 and TRBJ2-4; 15 bases align to TRBD2. V lost 3 bases, J lost 0 bases, and 3 bases stayed unmatched. In germline, CDR1 is LNHDA, CDR2 SQIVND (reference sequence). This CDR3 has 18 amino acids.

This clone was counted between two and nine times. The CDR3 spells CASSLALRDRDYGYTF. In nucleotides, the CDR3 is TGCGCCAGCAGCTTGGCCCTCCGGGACAGGGACTATGGCTACACCTTC. This rearrangement joins TRBV5-1 to TRBJ1-2; the match to TRBD1 covers 9 bases. The CDR3 contains 16 residues. V shed 0 bases, J shed 3 bases, and the junction held 6 bases outside the gene matches. Germline CDR1 SGHRS, CDR2 YFSETQ.

The chain carries TRBV7-2 and TRBJ2-3; 7 positions agree with TRBD1. The CDR3 sequence is 14 residues long. CDR1 is SGHTA, CDR2 FQGNSA, per germline. V gave up 5 bases and J gave up 2 bases; unmatched junction bases: 4. The CDR3 loop is CASSLEGATDTQYF. The CDR3 nucleotides are TGTGCCAGCAGCCTCGAGGGGGCCACAGATACGCAGTATTTT. Combining the CDR3 with reference TRBV7-2 and TRBJ2-3 gives the whole variable domain GAGVSQSPSNKVTEKGKDVELRCDPISGHTALYWYRQSLGQGLEFLIYFQGNSAPDKSGLPSDRFSAERTGGSVSTLTIQRTQQEDSAVYLCASSLEGATDTQYFGPGTRLTVL.

V usage is TRBV30 and J usage is TRBJ1-4; D is possibly TRBD1 (5 bases). Per the germline V gene, CDR1 is GTSNPN and CDR2 is SVGIG (reference sequence). V lost 0 bases and J lost 0, with 11 bases in between. CDR3 size: 16 residues. This CDR3 reads CAWSVGQLPTNEKLFF. The CDR3 bases are TGTGCCTGGAGTGTGGGGCAGTTGCCAACTAATGAAAAACTGTTTTTT.

The rearrangement links TRBV7-3 to TRBJ2-2, with a possible D match to TRBD2 (6 bases). In germline, CDR1 is SGHTA, CDR2 FQGTGA. CDR3 length equals 15 residues. Trimming took 2 bases from V and 4 from J, leaving 11 bases between them. CDR3 in DNA: TGTGCCAGCAGCTTAGGTGGAGGGATCACCGGGGAGCTGTTTTTT. This translates into CASSLGGGITGELFF. Full variable domain (remainder filled in from reference TRBV7-3 and TRBJ2-2): GAGVSQTPSNKVTEKGKYVELRCDPISGHTALYWYRQSLGQGPEFLIYFQGTGAADDSGLPNDRFFAVRPEGSVSTLKIQRTERGDSAVYLCASSLGGGITGELFFGEGSRLTVL.

The rearrangement uses TRBV5-1 and TRBJ2-3; D may be TRBD2 (5 bases). Germline V gene lookup returns CDR1 SGHRS and CDR2 YFSETQ. This CDR3 is 13 amino acids long. Trimming pared 6 bases from V and 4 bases from J, leaving 12 bases between. CDR3 loop: CASKASTADTQYF. The CDR3, as DNA: TGCGCCAGCAAGGCTAGCACCGCAGATACGCAGTATTTT.

The rearrangement links TRBV7-6 to TRBJ1-5; D perhaps matches TRBD1 (5 bases). This CDR3 is 15 amino acids long. The germline V gene encodes CDR1 SGHVS and CDR2 FNYEAQ. Trimming shortened V by 1 base and J by 7 bases, and 14 bases separated the two germline ends. The CDR3 spells CASSLGSGLNQPQHF. The CDR3 nucleotides read TGTGCCAGCAGCTTAGGTTCAGGGTTGAACCAGCCCCAGCATTTT.

This chain uses TRBV13 with TRBJ1-1, with TRBD1 identical over 9 bases. The V segment lost 0 bases and the J segment 4 bases; nucleotides outside the gene matches: 3. Germline V gene sequence: CDR1 PRHDT, CDR2 FYEKMQ (reference sequence). This CDR3 is 15 amino acids long. CDR3 nucleotides: TGTGCCAGCAGCTTAGGCGAGACAGGGGGCACTGAAGCTTTCTTT. Translated: CASSLGETGGTEAFF. Combining the CDR3 with reference TRBV13 and TRBJ1-1 gives the whole variable domain AAGVIQSPRHLIKEKRETATLKCYPIPRHDTVYWYQQGPGQDPQFLISFYEKMQSDKGSIPDRFSAQQFSDYHSELNMSSLELGDSALYFCASSLGETGGTEAFFGQGTRLTVV.

V and J are TRBV18 and TRBJ2-2; 7 bases align to TRBD2. Germline trimming cut 4 bases from V and 3 bases from J; bases unmatched to any gene: 5. Germline V gene data show CDR1 as KGHSH and CDR2 as LQKENI. There are 15 residues in the CDR3. CDR3 sequence (DNA): TGTGCCAGCTCACGCTGGGGAGGGGACACCGGGGAGCTGTTTTTT. Amino acid sequence: CASSRWGGDTGELFF.

The rearrangement links TRBV5-6 to TRBJ2-7, with a weak D call TRBD2 (5 bases). Trimming removed 4 bases at V and 4 bases at J, with 12 bases between. This CDR3 contains 13 residues. The germline CDR1 and CDR2 sequences are SGHDT and YYEEEE. The CDR3 protein is CASSPRKRYEQYF. The CDR3 DNA sequence: TGTGCCAGCAGCCCCCGAAAGCGGTACGAGCAGTACTTC.

The chain links TRBV7-8 to TRBJ1-2, with TRBD1 matching 7 bases. The CDR3 runs to 18 residues. The germline CDR1 and CDR2 sequences are SGHVS and FQNEAQ. Trimming removed 5 bases from V and 0 bases from J; junction bases left unmatched: 15. CDR3 sequence (DNA): TGTGCCAGCAGCCCCCCTCCAGGGACAGTGATGCCTAACTATGGCTACACCTTC. Protein: CASSPPPGTVMPNYGYTF.

The J gene is TRBJ2-7, the V gene TRBV28; TRBD2 might be the D (6 bases). V shed 6 bases and J shed 3 bases, with 12 bases lying between them. Germline V CDR1 and CDR2: MDHEN, SYDVKM. CDR3 size: 13 residues. CDR3 sequence (DNA): TGTGCCAGCAGCCCGGGAGAGGACTACGAGCAGTACTTC. Its protein product is CASSPGEDYEQYF.

The chain joins TRBV29-1 to TRBJ1-2; D might be TRBD1 (6 bases). Trimming left V 7 bases short and J 8 bases short, with 20 bases between. Germline-derived CDR1 and CDR2 are SQVTM and ANQGSEA. The CDR3 covers 13 residues. The CDR3: CSAEGGPGRGYTF. The CDR3 DNA is TGCAGCGCCGAGGGGGGGCCTGGGAGGGGCTACACCTTC.

The rearrangement uses TRBV30 and TRBJ2-7, with D possibly matching TRBD2 (5 bases). The germline V and J ends were trimmed by 3 bases and 3 bases, with 12 bases remaining between them. The V gene's germline CDR1 is GTSNPN and CDR2 SVGIG (reference sequence). This CDR3 is 13 amino acids long. For the CDR3, the DNA is TGTGCCTGGAGCGGTCAGGACTTCTACGAGCAGTACTTC. Its protein product is CAWSGQDFYEQYF.

The chain couples TRBV27 to TRBJ2-7, with 9 bases that match TRBD1. Germline V gene sequence: CDR1 MNHEY, CDR2 SMNVEV (reference sequence). The CDR3 spans 15 residues. The trim removed 5 bases at V and 2 bases at J, leaving 7 bases unmatched. In DNA, the CDR3 is TGTGCCAGCAGTACCTACAGGGGGCCTACCTACGAGCAGTACTTC. Residues: CASSTYRGPTYEQYF.

V usage is TRBV11-2 and J usage is TRBJ1-1; D is perhaps TRBD1 (6 bases). Germline V gene sequence: CDR1 SGHAT, CDR2 FQNNGV. V lost 4 bases, J lost 2 bases, and 11 bases lay in between. The CDR3 runs to 14 residues. The DNA for the CDR3 is TGTGCCAGCAGCTCCACGGACAGAAACACTGAAGCTTTCTTT. Translation: CASSSTDRNTEAFF.

This clone was seen a single time. This sequence joins TRBV30 and TRBJ1-1; D is unresolved. This CDR3 contains 14 residues. The V and J ends lost 0 bases and 0 bases respectively, with 8 bases between them. Germline V lookup: CDR1 GTSNPN, CDR2 SVGIG (reference sequence). The DNA of the CDR3 is TGTGCCTGGAGTGTCCCAGGAATGAACACTGAAGCTTTCTTT. It encodes CAWSVPGMNTEAFF.

This clone was recorded once. The chain couples TRBV19 to TRBJ1-3; D remains ambiguous. This CDR3 is 17 amino acids long. CDR1 and CDR2 (germline): LNHDA, SQIVND (reference sequence). V lost 5 bases to trimming and J lost 3 bases, with 20 bases between them. The CDR3 reads CASSHPGRGVGGNTIYF. In DNA form, the CDR3 reads TGTGCCAGTAGTCACCCTGGACGGGGAGTAGGTGGAAACACCATATATTTT.